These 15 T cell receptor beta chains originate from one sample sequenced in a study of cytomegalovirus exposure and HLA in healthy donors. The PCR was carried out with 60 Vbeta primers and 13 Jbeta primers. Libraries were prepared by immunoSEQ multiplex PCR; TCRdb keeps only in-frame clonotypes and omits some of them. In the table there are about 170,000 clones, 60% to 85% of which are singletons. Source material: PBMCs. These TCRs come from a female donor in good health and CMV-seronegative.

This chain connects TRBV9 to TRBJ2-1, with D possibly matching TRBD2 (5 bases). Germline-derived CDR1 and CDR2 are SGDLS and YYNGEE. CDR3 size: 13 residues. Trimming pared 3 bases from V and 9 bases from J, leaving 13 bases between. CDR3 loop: CASSALGEGEQFF. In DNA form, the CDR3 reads TGTGCCAGCAGCGCCCTAGGAGAGGGTGAGCAGTTCTTC.

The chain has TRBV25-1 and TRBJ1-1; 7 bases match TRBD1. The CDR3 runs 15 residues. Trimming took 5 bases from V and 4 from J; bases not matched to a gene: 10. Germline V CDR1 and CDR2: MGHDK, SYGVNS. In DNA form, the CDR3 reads TGTGCCAGCAGTATATCCACCAGGGGGGTCACTGAAGCTTTCTTT. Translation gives CASSISTRGVTEAFF. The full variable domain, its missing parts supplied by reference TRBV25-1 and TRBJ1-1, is EADIYQTPRYLVIGTGKKITLECSQTMGHDKMYWYQQDPGMELHLIHYSYGVNSTEKGDLSSESTVSRIRTEHFPLTLESARPSHTSQYLCASSISTRGVTEAFFGQGTRLTVV.

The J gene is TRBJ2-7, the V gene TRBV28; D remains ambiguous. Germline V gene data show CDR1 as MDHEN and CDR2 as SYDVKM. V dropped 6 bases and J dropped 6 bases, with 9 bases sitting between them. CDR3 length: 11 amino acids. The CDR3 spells CASSSRFEQYF. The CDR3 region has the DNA TGTGCCAGCAGCTCGAGGTTCGAGCAGTACTTC.

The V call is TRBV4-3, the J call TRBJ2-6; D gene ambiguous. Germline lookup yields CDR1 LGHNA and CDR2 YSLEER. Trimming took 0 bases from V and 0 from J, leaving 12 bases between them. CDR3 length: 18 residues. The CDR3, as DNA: TGCGCCAGCAGCCAAGACGGCAGGATGGTCTCTGGGGCCAACGTCCTGACTTTC. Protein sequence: CASSQDGRMVSGANVLTF.

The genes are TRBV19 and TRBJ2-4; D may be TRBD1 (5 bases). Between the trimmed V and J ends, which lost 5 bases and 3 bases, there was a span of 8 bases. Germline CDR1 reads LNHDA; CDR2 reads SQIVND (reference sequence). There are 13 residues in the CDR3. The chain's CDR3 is CASSGADKNIQYF. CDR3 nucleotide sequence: TGTGCCAGTAGTGGGGCCGACAAAAACATTCAGTACTTC.

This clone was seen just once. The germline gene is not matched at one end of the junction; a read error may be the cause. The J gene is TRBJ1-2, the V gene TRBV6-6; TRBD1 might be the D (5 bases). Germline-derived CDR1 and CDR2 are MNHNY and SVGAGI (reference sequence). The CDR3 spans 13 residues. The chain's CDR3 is CASSYPAGHGYTF. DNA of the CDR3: TGTGCCAGCAGTTACCCTGCAGGGCATGGTTACACCTTC.

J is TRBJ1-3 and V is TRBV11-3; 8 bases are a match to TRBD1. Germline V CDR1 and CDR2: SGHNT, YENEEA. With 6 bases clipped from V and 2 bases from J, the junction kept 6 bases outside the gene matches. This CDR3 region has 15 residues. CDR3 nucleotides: TGTGCCAGCAGTCGGAGGACAGGGCCTGGAAACACCATATATTTT. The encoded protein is CASSRRTGPGNTIYF.

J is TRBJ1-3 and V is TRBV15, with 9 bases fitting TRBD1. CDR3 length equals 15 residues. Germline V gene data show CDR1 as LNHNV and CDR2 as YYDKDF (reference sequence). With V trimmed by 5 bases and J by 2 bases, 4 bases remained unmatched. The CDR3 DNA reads TGTGCCACCAGCCCCCGGGACAGGGCTGGAAACACCATATATTTT. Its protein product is CATSPRDRAGNTIYF.

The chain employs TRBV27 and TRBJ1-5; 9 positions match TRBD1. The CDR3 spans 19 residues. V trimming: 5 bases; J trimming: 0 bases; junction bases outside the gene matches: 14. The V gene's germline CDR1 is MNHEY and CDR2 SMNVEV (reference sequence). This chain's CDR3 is CASSASTGGGGYSNQPQHF. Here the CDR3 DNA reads TGTGCCAGCAGTGCCTCCACAGGGGGCGGGGGGTATAGCAATCAGCCCCAGCATTTT.

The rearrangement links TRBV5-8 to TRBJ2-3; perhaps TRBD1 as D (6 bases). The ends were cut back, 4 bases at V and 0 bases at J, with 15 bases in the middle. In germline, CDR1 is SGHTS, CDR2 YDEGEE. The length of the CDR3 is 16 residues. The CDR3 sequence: CASSINQGLSTDTQYF. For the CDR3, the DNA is TGTGCCAGCAGCATTAACCAGGGGTTGAGCACAGATACGCAGTATTTT. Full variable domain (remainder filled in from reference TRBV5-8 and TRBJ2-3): EAGVTQSPTHLIKTRGQQATLRCSPISGHTSVYWYQQALGLGLQFLLWYDEGEERNRGNFPPRFSGRQFPNYSSELNVNALELEDSALYLCASSINQGLSTDTQYFGPGTRLTVL.

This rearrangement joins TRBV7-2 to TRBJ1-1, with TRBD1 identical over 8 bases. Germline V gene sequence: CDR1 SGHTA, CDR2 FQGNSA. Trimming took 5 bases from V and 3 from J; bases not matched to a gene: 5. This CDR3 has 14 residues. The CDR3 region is CASSPDRGDTEAFF. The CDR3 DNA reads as TGTGCCAGCAGCCCAGACAGGGGAGACACTGAAGCTTTCTTT.

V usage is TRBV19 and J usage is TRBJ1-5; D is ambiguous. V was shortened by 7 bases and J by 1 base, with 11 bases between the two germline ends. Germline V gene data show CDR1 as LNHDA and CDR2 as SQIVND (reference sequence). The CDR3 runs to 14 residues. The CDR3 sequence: CASNPPRSNQPQHF. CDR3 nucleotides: TGTGCCAGTAACCCTCCTCGGAGCAATCAGCCCCAGCATTTT.

The CDR3, as DNA: TGTGCCAGCAGCCAGGGGGGACAGGGTGAATACAGTCAGTACTTC. Translated, it gives CASSQGGQGEYSQYF. The V gene is TRBV7-3, the J gene TRBJ2-4; 9 nucleotides align to TRBD1. V dropped 5 bases and J dropped 12; count of bases not matched to a gene: 14. The length of the CDR3 is 15 residues. The germline gives CDR1 SGHTA, CDR2 FQGTGA.

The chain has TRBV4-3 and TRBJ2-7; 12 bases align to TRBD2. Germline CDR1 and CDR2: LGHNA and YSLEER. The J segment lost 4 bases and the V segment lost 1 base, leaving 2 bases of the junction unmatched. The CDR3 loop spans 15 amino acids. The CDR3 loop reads CASSQGTSGAYEQYF. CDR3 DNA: TGCGCCAGCAGCCAAGGGACTAGCGGGGCTTACGAGCAGTACTTC.

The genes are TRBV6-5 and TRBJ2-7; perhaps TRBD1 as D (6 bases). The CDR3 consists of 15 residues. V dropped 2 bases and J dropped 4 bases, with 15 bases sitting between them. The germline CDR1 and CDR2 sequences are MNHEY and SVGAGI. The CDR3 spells CASSYGFKGVYEQYF. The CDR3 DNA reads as TGTGCCAGCAGTTACGGCTTTAAGGGGGTTTACGAGCAGTACTTC.